The 14 T cell receptor beta chains given below trace back to one sample, sequenced in a study of graft-versus-host responses after intestinal transplantation. These receptors' targets are unknown. Sequencing was performed with immunoSEQ multiplex PCR; in TCRdb, only in-frame clones are kept and a portion is missing. The sample shows approximately 82,000 clones, 91% of them seen only once. Here the sequenced sample was unstimulated CD4+ T cells sorted from spleen or lymph node cells, taken before intestinal transplant. These TCRs come from a human donor who received an intestinal transplant.

The chain recombines TRBV5-1 with TRBJ1-1, with TRBD1 identical over 9 bases. The CDR3 runs 15 residues. The trim removed 3 bases at V and 3 bases at J, leaving 6 bases unmatched. Germline CDR1 reads SGHRS; CDR2 reads YFSETQ. CDR3 amino acids: CASSSGTGRDTEAFF. The CDR3 bases are TGCGCCAGCAGCTCTGGGACAGGGCGGGACACTGAAGCTTTCTTT.

The chain couples TRBV19 to TRBJ1-3; D gene unclear. V was trimmed by 3 bases and J by 0 bases, leaving 6 bases between them. Germline-derived CDR1 and CDR2 are LNHDA and SQIVND (reference sequence). The CDR3 consists of 14 residues. The chain's CDR3 is CASSMAGSGNTIYF. Written as DNA, the CDR3 is TGTGCCAGTAGTATGGCAGGCTCTGGAAACACCATATATTTT.

This clone was seen more than once but under ten times. The chain couples TRBV6-6 to TRBJ1-4; 7 nucleotides match TRBD1. This CDR3 contains 14 residues. Germline V gives CDR1 MNHNY, CDR2 SVGAGI (reference sequence). V trimming: 4 bases; J trimming: 8 bases; junction bases outside the gene matches: 7. Here the CDR3 reads CASSLQGREEKLFF. CDR3 bases: TGTGCCAGCAGTTTACAGGGGAGAGAGGAAAAACTGTTTTTT.

The V gene is TRBV7-9, the J gene TRBJ2-7; weak D call: TRBD1 (6 bases). Deletions cut 4 bases from V and 5 bases from J, with 6 bases between. This CDR3 has 11 residues. Per germline, CDR1 SEHNR and CDR2 FQNEAQ (reference sequence). In DNA, the CDR3 is TGTGCCAGCAGCTCAGGGGACGAGCAGTACTTC. Amino acids: CASSSGDEQYF.

This clone has a handful of counts. This chain joins TRBV2 and TRBJ2-7, with 8 bases fitting TRBD1. The CDR3 is 13 residues long. Germline CDR1 SNHLY, CDR2 FYNNEI. The V and J ends lost 8 bases and 4 bases, in that order; junction bases with no gene match: 7. DNA of the CDR3: TGTGCCAGCGGCGGGCAGGGGGCTTACGAGCAGTACTTC. Translation: CASGGQGAYEQYF.

This rearrangement joins TRBV27 to TRBJ1-6; the D gene is possibly TRBD1 (6 bases). V dropped 5 bases and J dropped 10 bases, with 21 bases sitting between them. Per germline, CDR1 MNHEY and CDR2 SMNVEV (reference sequence). The CDR3 covers 16 residues. The CDR3 protein is CASSPIQGFQGSPLHF. In nucleotides, the CDR3 is TGTGCCAGCAGTCCAATACAGGGATTTCAAGGGTCACCCCTCCACTTT.

The gene calls are TRBV7-2 and TRBJ2-7; 7 bases are shared with TRBD1. This CDR3 is built from 14 residues. V was clipped by 0 bases and J by 3 bases; unmatched bases: 2. Germline V lookup: CDR1 SGHTA, CDR2 FQGNSA. Written as DNA, the CDR3 is TGTGCCAGCAGCTTAGCGGGACAGAGCTACGAGCAGTACTTC. It codes for CASSLAGQSYEQYF.

The chain employs TRBV27 and TRBJ2-3; maybe TRBD2 (5 bases). This CDR3 comprises 14 residues. Trimming cost V 10 bases and J 1 base, with 15 bases left between them. The germline V gene encodes CDR1 MNHEY and CDR2 SMNVEV (reference sequence). CDR3 sequence: CATQPTGGTDTQYF. CDR3 coding DNA: TGTGCCACCCAGCCTACCGGGGGCACAGATACGCAGTATTTT.

The V gene is TRBV30, the J gene TRBJ1-1; 7 bases agree with TRBD1. CDR1 and CDR2 from the germline V gene are GTSNPN and SVGIG (reference sequence). With V trimmed by 4 bases and J by 8 bases, 4 bases remained unmatched. The CDR3 is 11 residues long. CDR3 region: CAWTQTGEAFF. CDR3 sequence (DNA): TGTGCCTGGACCCAGACAGGGGAAGCTTTCTTT.

The chain combines TRBV4-3 with TRBJ1-1; D is ambiguous. The CDR3 sequence is 14 residues long. CDR1 and CDR2 from the germline V gene are LGHNA and YSLEER. V was pared by 4 bases and J by 0 bases, with 9 bases between. Written as DNA, the CDR3 is TGCGCCAGCAGCCTAACGCAGATGAACACTGAAGCTTTCTTT. Its protein is CASSLTQMNTEAFF.

There are a few counts of this clone. The J gene is TRBJ1-6, the V gene TRBV27; TRBD1 aligns across 10 bases. The V gene's germline CDR1 is MNHEY and CDR2 SMNVEV (reference sequence). V shed 3 bases and J 14 bases; nucleotides not matched to a gene: 10. This CDR3 is 15 amino acids long. CDR3 nucleotides: TGTGCCAGCAGTTTGATAGGGACAGGGGAAGGAACCCTCCACTTT. Protein product: CASSLIGTGEGTLHF.

This sequence joins TRBV14 and TRBJ2-3, with TRBD1 matching 9 bases. The germline gives CDR1 SGHDN, CDR2 FVKESK. The CDR3 consists of 16 residues. J lost 3 bases, V lost 1 base, and 5 bases had no gene match. Here the CDR3 DNA reads TGTGCCAGCAGCCAAGGTACAGGGGGCTATACAGATACGCAGTATTTT. Residues: CASSQGTGGYTDTQYF.

The chain uses TRBV5-6 and TRBJ2-6; 8 positions match TRBD1. The trim removed 4 bases at V and 2 bases at J, leaving 11 bases unmatched. The CDR3 runs to 18 residues. Germline values: CDR1 SGHDT, CDR2 YYEEEE. Here the CDR3 DNA reads TGTGCCAGCAGCCAGTCCCGGGACAGGAGGACTGGGGCCAACGTCCTGACTTTC. Amino acids: CASSQSRDRRTGANVLTF.

The J gene is TRBJ1-1, the V gene TRBV18; 7 bases agree with TRBD1. The CDR3 runs 14 residues. Germline lookup yields CDR1 KGHSH and CDR2 LQKENI. Trimming took 2 bases from V and 5 from J; bases not matched to a gene: 5. Written as DNA, the CDR3 is TGTGCCAGCTCACCAAGAAAGGGGGCTACTGAAGCTTTCTTT. Encoded protein: CASSPRKGATEAFF.